Listed here are 27 T cell receptor beta chains from one sample, sequenced in a study of control samples from healthy donors and cancer patients (dated by TCRdb to the early 2020s). The library was built by means of the immunoSEQ multiplex PCR assay. TCRdb mirrors the immuneACCESS table, restricted to in-frame sequences. Some clones are absent from its copies; in checked studies, under half trace to an unresolved V gene, and the reason for the others is unknown. This sample has some 76,000 clones in its table, and about nine tenths of those were observed once. 15% to 20% of the sample is held by the ten biggest clonotypes. Sequencing used PBMCs. The source is a man aged 55 to 70 with lung cancer.

The chain has TRBV11-2 and TRBJ1-1; 12 nucleotides agree with TRBD1. The CDR3 is 16 residues long. With V trimmed by 4 bases and J by 5 bases, 8 bases remained unmatched. Germline values: CDR1 SGHAT, CDR2 FQNNGV. CDR3 in DNA: TGTGCCAGCAGCTCGGGACAGGGGGCGCCTTGGACTGAAGCTTTCTTT. Protein: CASSSGQGAPWTEAFF.

The chain combines TRBV9 with TRBJ2-5, with D possibly TRBD2 on 5 matching bases. There are 17 residues in the CDR3. V gave up 4 bases and J gave up 0 bases, with 19 bases separating them. The V gene's germline CDR1 is SGDLS and CDR2 YYNGEE. CDR3 in DNA: TGTGCCAGCAGCAAAGGTGGCGGCGGGTGGTACCAAGAGACCCAGTACTTC. It is translated as CASSKGGGGWYQETQYF.

This chain connects TRBV4-1 to TRBJ2-7, with 8 bases aligning to TRBD1. CDR3 length: 18 amino acids. V dropped 0 bases and J dropped 6; count of bases not matched to a gene: 16. The germline CDR1 and CDR2 sequences are MGHRA and YSYEKL. The chain's CDR3 is CASSQDIRKGQGAGEQYF. The CDR3 DNA follows: TGCGCCAGCAGCCAAGATATTCGTAAGGGGCAGGGGGCAGGCGAGCAGTACTTC.

The chain links TRBV30 to TRBJ2-5; D may correspond to TRBD1 or TRBD2 (5 bases each). Germline values: CDR1 GTSNPN, CDR2 SVGIG (reference sequence). V dropped 1 base and J dropped 6 bases, with 12 bases sitting between them. The CDR3 covers 13 residues. The CDR3 nucleotides are TGTGCCTGGAGTGATCGGGGCCGGAAGACCCAGTACTTC. Translation: CAWSDRGRKTQYF.

The genes are TRBV5-1 and TRBJ1-1; D might be TRBD1 (5 bases). Per germline, CDR1 SGHRS and CDR2 YFSETQ. V lost 3 bases to trimming and J lost 1 base, with 16 bases between them. This CDR3 is 16 amino acids long. CDR3 coding DNA: TGCGCCAGCAGCTGGGGCCTACAGGATACGAACACTGAAGCTTTCTTT. Protein: CASSWGLQDTNTEAFF. Full variable domain (missing parts from reference TRBV5-1 and TRBJ1-1): KAGVTQTPRYLIKTRGQQVTLSCSPISGHRSVSWYQQTPGQGLQFLFEYFSETQRNKGNFPGRFSGRQFSNSRSEMNVSTLELGDSALYLCASSWGLQDTNTEAFFGQGTRLTVV.

J is TRBJ2-7 and V is TRBV6-5; 10 bases map to TRBD1. The CDR3 consists of 14 residues. CDR1 is MNHEY, CDR2 SVGAGI, per germline. After removal of 5 bases from V and 6 bases from J, the junction contained 7 bases not matched to a gene. CDR3: CASSRTGGEREQYF. The CDR3 DNA is TGTGCCAGCAGTCGGACAGGGGGGGAACGCGAGCAGTACTTC.

The J gene is TRBJ1-1, the V gene TRBV10-1, with unresolved D. The CDR3 extends over 13 amino acids. Germline V gene sequence: CDR1 WNHNN, CDR2 SYGVQD (reference sequence). The V end was cut by 6 bases, the J end by 3 bases, with 11 bases between. The CDR3 spells CASSSTLDTEAFF. CDR3 nucleotides: TGCGCCAGCAGCTCGACACTGGACACTGAAGCTTTCTTT.

The chain couples TRBV27 to TRBJ1-6; TRBD1 aligns across 10 bases. CDR1 and CDR2 from the germline V gene are MNHEY and SMNVEV (reference sequence). The CDR3 has 16 amino acids. J was trimmed by 10 bases and V by 5 bases; bases with no gene match: 11. CDR3 sequence (DNA): TGTGCCAGCAGTACCCCGGACAGGGGGTTTCGATCACCCCTCCACTTT. Translating it yields CASSTPDRGFRSPLHF.

This clone was counted at least ten times. The J gene is TRBJ1-5, the V gene TRBV5-6; the D gene is possibly TRBD1 (6 bases). Germline-derived CDR1 and CDR2 are SGHDT and YYEEEE. Between the trimmed V and J ends, which lost 3 bases and 4 bases, there was a span of 11 bases. This CDR3 is 14 amino acids long. The CDR3 is CASSSRDINQPQHF. CDR3 sequence (DNA): TGTGCCAGCAGCTCCAGGGACATTAATCAGCCCCAGCATTTT. The variable domain in full, with the rest retrieved from reference TRBV5-6 and TRBJ1-5, is DAGVTQSPTHLIKTRGQQVTLRCSPKSGHDTVSWYQQALGQGPQFIFQYYEEEERQRGNFPDRFSGHQFPNYSSELNVNALLLGDSALYLCASSSRDINQPQHFGDGTRLSIL.

The chain couples TRBV6-6 to TRBJ2-7; D is uncertain. The V and J ends lost 7 bases and 5 bases respectively, with 12 bases between them. Germline CDR1 and CDR2: MNHNY and SVGAGI (reference sequence). This CDR3 is 12 amino acids long. CDR3 coding DNA: TGTGCCAGCACTGGAACCTCTAACGAGCAGTACTTC. It yields the protein CASTGTSNEQYF.

This clone appeared a single time. This sample also contains other DNA sequences that code for the same CDR3. This chain links TRBV11-3 with TRBJ1-6; D not resolved. Germline V CDR1 and CDR2: SGHNT, YENEEA. This CDR3 spans 12 amino acids. Trimming shortened V by 2 bases and J by 8 bases, and 4 bases separated the two germline ends. The CDR3 loop reads CASSLKDSPLHF. CDR3 nucleotides: TGTGCCAGCAGCTTAAAAGATTCACCCCTCCACTTT.

This clone is a singleton in its sample. The chain has TRBV6-5 and TRBJ2-7, with TRBD2 as a possible D gene (6 bases). The germline V gene has CDR1 MNHEY and CDR2 SVGAGI. Trimming cost V 5 bases and J 3 bases, with 11 bases left between them. CDR3 length equals 13 residues. The CDR3 nucleotides read TGTGCCAGCAGTCCCCGGGGGAACTACGAGCAGTACGTC. It specifies CASSPRGNYEQYV.

This chain connects TRBV7-8 to TRBJ1-1; the D is unclear. Germline V gene data show CDR1 as SGHVS and CDR2 as FQNEAQ. The length of the CDR3 is 14 residues. The V gene lost 6 bases and the J gene lost 7 bases, with 18 bases spanning the gap. The CDR3 bases are TGTGCCAGCAGATTGACCGCCCTGAACCATGAAGCTTTCTTT. Its translation is CASRLTALNHEAFF.

This chain joins TRBV2 and TRBJ1-2, with D perhaps matching TRBD1 (5 bases). The V gene lost 5 bases and the J gene lost 2 bases, with 9 bases spanning the gap. Per germline, CDR1 SNHLY and CDR2 FYNNEI. This CDR3 is built from 13 residues. DNA for the CDR3: TGTGCCAGCAGTAAAGGGGACAACTATGGCTACACCTTC. Residues: CASSKGDNYGYTF.

The CDR3 sequence: CASSDLLAETQYF. In nucleotides, the CDR3 is TGTGCCAGCAGTGACCTCCTAGCGGAGACCCAGTACTTC. The chain combines TRBV6-1 with TRBJ2-5; the D gene is possibly TRBD2 (6 bases). Trimming stripped 3 bases from V and 5 bases from J, with 10 bases between. Germline values: CDR1 MNHNS, CDR2 SASEGT. CDR3 size: 13 residues.

The chain carries TRBV9 and TRBJ1-4, with D possibly matching TRBD1 (5 bases). The CDR3 extends over 13 amino acids. V was clipped by 0 bases and J by 10 bases, with 10 bases between them. The germline CDR1 and CDR2 sequences are SGDLS and YYNGEE. CDR3 coding DNA: TGTGCCAGCAGCGTAGGTTCGGGGGGAAAACTGTTTTTT. This encodes CASSVGSGGKLFF.

This clone appeared once. The V call is TRBV7-2, the J call TRBJ1-5; tentatively, D is TRBD1 (5 bases). Deletions cut 5 bases from V and 4 bases from J, with 15 bases between. Germline V gene sequence: CDR1 SGHTA, CDR2 FQGNSA. The CDR3 runs to 15 residues. The CDR3 bases are TGTGCCAGCAGCCCTTGGACGGGGGGGAATCAGCCCCAGCATTTT. It encodes CASSPWTGGNQPQHF.

The CDR3 here is CATEGVGGNQPQHF. In DNA form, the CDR3 reads TGTGCCACAGAGGGGGTAGGGGGAAATCAGCCCCAGCATTTT. The chain combines TRBV24-1 with TRBJ1-5; tentatively, D is TRBD1 (6 bases). This CDR3 region has 14 residues. Germline V CDR1 and CDR2: KGHDR, SFDVKD. V was pared by 10 bases and J by 4 bases, with 16 bases between.

The chain couples TRBV9 to TRBJ2-2, with 8 nucleotides matching TRBD2. J lost 2 bases, V lost 0 bases, and 21 bases had no gene match. Germline assignment: CDR1 SGDLS and CDR2 YYNGEE. This CDR3 is 22 amino acids long. Here the CDR3 reads CASSVATSYPQGAGGNTGELFF. The CDR3 region has the DNA TGTGCCAGCAGCGTAGCTACATCTTATCCCCAGGGCGCGGGAGGAAACACCGGGGAGCTGTTTTTT.

This clone was counted a few times. The J gene is TRBJ2-7, the V gene TRBV5-4; possible D gene TRBD2, 7 bases. Trimming left V 2 bases short and J 1 base short, with 10 bases between. The length of the CDR3 is 14 residues. Germline lookup yields CDR1 SGHNT and CDR2 YYREEE (reference sequence). The CDR3 DNA is TGTGCCAGCAGCTTAGCGGGGACATCCTACGAGCAGTACTTC. It translates to CASSLAGTSYEQYF.

The chain links TRBV19 to TRBJ2-3, with unresolved D. CDR3 length: 11 residues. V dropped 4 bases and J dropped 2 bases, with 1 base sitting between them. Germline V gene sequence: CDR1 LNHDA, CDR2 SQIVND (reference sequence). The CDR3 sequence: CASSTTDTQYF. CDR3 sequence (DNA): TGTGCCAGTAGTACCACAGATACGCAGTATTTT.

This chain links TRBV5-4 with TRBJ2-5; D may be TRBD1 or TRBD2 (5 bases each). The length of the CDR3 is 15 residues. Germline lookup yields CDR1 SGHNT and CDR2 YYREEE (reference sequence). Trimming removed 5 bases from V and 5 bases from J, with 19 bases in between. The CDR3 spells CASRTGTGWGETQYF. The CDR3 DNA reads as TGTGCCAGCAGGACTGGAACAGGATGGGGGGAGACCCAGTACTTC.

V usage is TRBV10-2 and J usage is TRBJ2-1; the D gene is possibly TRBD2 (6 bases). CDR1 and CDR2 (germline): WSHSY, SAAADI. V lost 6 bases and J 5 bases, leaving 14 bases between the germline ends. The CDR3 is made up of 14 amino acids. Here the CDR3 DNA reads TGCGCCAGCAGAGGAGGGGTTATCAACAATGAGCAGTTCTTC. Its translation is CASRGGVINNEQFF.

The rearrangement links TRBV6-5 to TRBJ2-7, with 9 positions matching TRBD1. Germline V CDR1 and CDR2: MNHEY, SVGAGI. The trim removed 2 bases at V and 5 bases at J, leaving 7 bases unmatched. The CDR3 contains 15 residues. The CDR3 DNA follows: TGTGCCAGCAGTTACACCGGGACAGGGTTCCACGAGCAGTACTTC. Amino acids: CASSYTGTGFHEQYF.

The chain is built from TRBV5-5 and TRBJ2-5, with D hard to call. Germline loops: CDR1 SGHKS, CDR2 YYEKEE (reference sequence). This CDR3 contains 13 residues. Trimming stripped 3 bases from V and 2 bases from J, with 8 bases between. CDR3 sequence (DNA): TGTGCCAGCAGCTACAGTTTTCAAGAGACCCAGTACTTC. This translates into CASSYSFQETQYF.

The sample holds one count of this clone. This sequence joins TRBV10-3 and TRBJ1-6, with 8 positions matching TRBD1. Germline lookup yields CDR1 ENHRY and CDR2 SYGVKD. CDR3 length: 18 amino acids. V gave up 0 bases and J gave up 3 bases; unmatched junction bases: 7. This chain's CDR3 is CAISESRGQALYNSPLHF. For the CDR3, the DNA is TGTGCCATCAGTGAGTCGAGGGGACAGGCTCTCTATAATTCACCCCTCCACTTT.

The rearrangement joins TRBV10-2 to TRBJ1-2; unclear D gene. V lost 3 bases and J 4 bases, leaving 9 bases between the germline ends. The CDR3 is 13 residues long. Germline CDR1 reads WSHSY; CDR2 reads SAAADI. The CDR3 sequence: CASSEGQFYGYTF. The CDR3 nucleotides read TGCGCCAGCAGTGAAGGGCAGTTCTATGGCTACACCTTC.